These 20 T cell receptor beta chains originate from one sample sequenced in a study of tumor-infiltrating lymphocytes in primary liver carcinoma. The input was about 490 ng total RNA; TCR beta cDNA was made from it with a constant-region primer. Slightly modified ARM-PCR served as the procedure for the TCR beta libraries. These libraries came from three rounds of nested multiplex PCR. The study ran its first two PCR rounds for around 10 cycles each, using TRBV1-TRBV30 forward primers and a C-beta reverse primer. MiXCR, applied by TCRdb to the multiplex PCR reads, yields one record per CDR3 protein. The sample holds 50,000 to 60,000 distinct CDR3 sequences; about 78% are singletons and the top ten take approximately 25%. The source material, 20-30 mg of unsorted bulk tissue, was used to co-extract RNA and DNA. Material for sequencing was liver tumor tissue from sampling region 5. The subset denotes: tumor region T5, tumor centre. These receptors were obtained from a man aged 35 to 55 with primary liver carcinoma and hepatitis B virus infection.

To note about this clonotype: This is likely a read error, given that the CDR3 carries no conserved phenylalanine or tryptophan at its end. The V gene is TRBV29-1, the J gene TRBJ2-2; the D gene is possibly TRBD2 (6 bases). The CDR3 covers 15 residues. From germline, CDR1 is SQVTM and CDR2 ANQGSEA. The CDR3 DNA reads as TGCAGCGTTGGGGCTAGCGCGGCGAACACCGGTGAGCTGTTTTAT. It codes for CSVGASAANTGELFY.

This clonotype was seen only once. V gene TRBV7-8 combines with J gene TRBJ2-3; 8 bases are a match to TRBD2. The CDR3 has 16 amino acids. The V segment lost 4 bases and the J segment 2 bases; nucleotides outside the gene matches: 8. In germline, CDR1 is SGHVS, CDR2 FQNEAQ. The CDR3 region has the DNA TGTGCCAGCAGCTACAGACTAGCGAACGACACAGATACGCAGTATTTT. It codes for CASSYRLANDTDTQYF.

A note on this clonotype: A junction boundary mismatches the germline segment, possibly from a read error. The gene calls are TRBV5-5 and TRBJ2-2; a weak D match, TRBD2 (5 bases). The germline V gene has CDR1 SGHKS and CDR2 YYEKEE (reference sequence). The CDR3 has 12 residues. This CDR3 is CASRLHTGEPFF. Written as DNA, the CDR3 is TGTGCCAGCAGACTCCATACCGGGGAGCCGTTTTTT.

The V gene is TRBV11-2, the J gene TRBJ2-1; TRBD2 matches 9 bases. There are 16 residues in the CDR3. The junction had 15 bases not matched to a gene; V was cut back by 9 bases and J by 6 bases. Germline CDR1 is SGHAT and CDR2 is FQNNGV. The CDR3: CARGYPGTSSSNEQFF. For the CDR3, the DNA is TGTGCCAGGGGCTACCCCGGGACTAGCAGTAGCAATGAGCAGTTCTTC.

On this clonotype itself: The junction does not match germline at one end; this may be a read error. The chain recombines TRBV7-9 with TRBJ2-3; D gene uncertain. CDR1 and CDR2 from the germline V gene are SEHNR and FQNEAQ (reference sequence). The CDR3 is 15 amino acids. CDR3 residues: CASSLLVGSGDTQYF. CDR3 nucleotide sequence: TGTGCCAGCAGCTTACTAGTCGGATCTGGGGATACACAGTATTTT.

About this clonotype itself: At one end the junction does not follow the germline gene, possibly because of a read error. The rearrangement uses TRBV5-4 and TRBJ2-2; the D is unclear. CDR1 SGHNT and CDR2 YYREEE come from the germline V gene (reference sequence). The CDR3 runs 14 residues. The CDR3 DNA sequence: TGTCCCAGCAGCTTTGACGAGCGCACCGGGGAGCTGTTTTTT. Amino acid sequence: CPSSFDERTGELFF.

Worth noting for this clonotype: The junction and the germline gene differ at one end; a read error may be behind it. CDR3 residues: CSGQGADSNTQYF. CDR3 in DNA: TGTAGCGGCCAGGGGGCGGATTCCAATACCCAGTATTTC. The chain has TRBV29-1 and TRBJ2-5, with 8 bases aligning to TRBD1. This CDR3 has 13 amino acids. The V gene's germline CDR1 is SQVTM and CDR2 ANQGSEA.

Details on this clonotype: One junction end does not reproduce the germline sequence, and a read error may be involved. This chain uses TRBV30 with TRBJ1-1; D gene uncertain. Germline V gene data show CDR1 as GTSNPN and CDR2 as SVGIG (reference sequence). The CDR3 is 11 amino acids. The CDR3 sequence is CAWNVFSEAFF. CDR3 DNA: TGCGCCTGGAATGTTTTCTCTGAAGCTTTCTTT. The full variable domain, with the rest looked up from reference TRBV30 and TRBJ1-1, is SQTIHQWPATLVQPVGSPLSLECTVEGTSNPNLYWYRQAAGRGLQLLFYSVGIGQISSEVPQNLSASRPQDRQFILSSKKLLLSDSGFYLCAWNVFSEAFFGQGTRLTVV.

About this clonotype itself: Being one base from a much bigger clone, this may be a read error. J is TRBJ2-3 and V is TRBV5-1; D not resolved. This CDR3 has 13 amino acids. Looked up from germline, CDR1 is SGHRS and CDR2 is YFSETQ. The CDR3 nucleotides read TGCGTCAGCAGCTCCCCAGACACAGATACGCAGTATTTT. It is translated as CVSSSPDTDTQYF.

The rearrangement joins TRBV7-9 to TRBJ2-1, with unresolved D. Germline assignment: CDR1 SEHNR and CDR2 FQNEAQ (reference sequence). Between the trimmed V and J ends, which lost 7 bases and 7 bases, there was a span of 14 bases. This CDR3 has 13 amino acids. The CDR3: CASNQTLVNEQFF. The CDR3 DNA follows: TGTGCCAGCAACCAAACTCTGGTGAATGAGCAGTTCTTC. Drawing the rest from reference TRBV7-9 and TRBJ2-1, the complete variable domain is DTGVSQNPRHKITKRGQNVTFRCDPISEHNRLYWYRQTLGQGPEFLTYFQNEAQLEKSRLLSDRFSAERPKGSFSTLEIQRTEQGDSAMYLCASNQTLVNEQFFGPGTRLTVL.

Ten or more counts support this clonotype. This rearrangement joins TRBV10-2 to TRBJ2-3, with D possibly being TRBD2 (6 bases). The germline gives CDR1 WSHSY, CDR2 SAAADI. The CDR3 loop spans 13 amino acids. The ends were cut back, 4 bases at V and 10 bases at J, with 15 bases in the middle. CDR3 protein: CASSVLSSEAQYF. CDR3 coding DNA: TGCGCCAGCAGTGTTCTCTCTAGCGAAGCGCAGTATTTT.

The V gene is TRBV11-1, the J gene TRBJ2-5; TRBD1 might be the D (5 bases). CDR1 is SGHAT, CDR2 FQDESV, per germline (reference sequence). The length of the CDR3 is 14 residues. This CDR3 reads CVIRLLGRVGTQYF. The DNA for the CDR3 is TGTGTCATCAGATTATTGGGCAGGGTTGGGACCCAGTACTTC.

This clonotype was detected many times. This chain's CDR3 is CASSVSSGSSYNEQFF. The CDR3 DNA is TGCGCCAGCAGCGTGTCTAGCGGGAGCTCCTACAATGAGCAGTTCTTC. The J gene is TRBJ2-1, the V gene TRBV5-1, with TRBD2 matching 10 bases. The junction had 4 bases not matched to a gene; V was cut back by 4 bases and J by 0 bases. The germline V gene has CDR1 SGHRS and CDR2 YFSETQ. The length of the CDR3 is 16 residues.

For this clonotype: The junction and the germline gene differ at one end; a read error may be behind it. The chain employs TRBV7-9 and TRBJ2-3, with no clear D. CDR1 is SEHNR, CDR2 FQNEAQ, per germline (reference sequence). This CDR3 is 13 amino acids long. CDR3 coding DNA: TGTGCCTGCAGCTTAGCTCACACAGATTCGCAGTATTTT. Translated: CACSLAHTDSQYF.

This clonotype was counted between two and nine times. As the CDR3 is not closed by the conserved phenylalanine or tryptophan, this likely results from a read error. The gene calls are TRBV5-5 and TRBJ2-7, with unresolved D. There are 15 residues in the CDR3. In germline, CDR1 is SGHKS, CDR2 YYEKEE (reference sequence). The CDR3 coding sequence is TGTGCCAGCAGCTTGGCATCTTCTGGTCCCTATGAGCAGTACTTA. Its translation: CASSLASSGPYEQYL.

The V and J genes are TRBV5-8 and TRBJ1-5; D not certain. Deletions cut 4 bases from V and 1 base from J, with 12 bases between. This CDR3 has 15 residues. CDR1 is SGHTS and CDR2 is YDEGEE in the germline V gene. For the CDR3, the DNA is TGTGCCAGCAGCCAGGTGGCGATGAGCAATCAGCCCCAGCATTTT. Its translation: CASSQVAMSNQPQHF.

Comments on this clonotype: It is likely a read error, because the conserved phenylalanine at the end of the CDR3 is missing. This rearrangement joins TRBV6-5 to TRBJ1-6; tentatively, D is TRBD1 (6 bases). Germline assignment: CDR1 MNHEY and CDR2 SVGAGI. This CDR3 region has 13 residues. The chain's CDR3 is CASRPRGNSSLHI. As DNA, the CDR3 is TGTGCCAGCAGACCCAGGGGTAATTCATCCCTCCACATT.

Note on this clonotype: Sequence at one end of the junction differs from germline and may be a read error. The V call is TRBV5-6, the J call TRBJ2-7, with D possibly TRBD2 on 5 matching bases. This CDR3 is built from 14 residues. Germline CDR1 is SGHDT and CDR2 is YYEEEE. CDR3 in amino acids: CTSSRMPGSYEQYF. DNA of the CDR3: TGTACCAGTAGCCGTATGCCGGGGAGCTACGAGCAGTACTTC.

As to this clonotype: A much larger clone is a single base away; this may be a read error. The rearrangement uses TRBV11-2 and TRBJ2-1; TRBD2 matches at 9 bases. Germline V gene lookup returns CDR1 SGHAT and CDR2 FQNNGV. The CDR3 runs to 16 residues. For the CDR3, the DNA is TGTGCCAGCAACTTAGAGCTCCTAGCGGGAATGAATGAGCAGTTCTTC. Its translation is CASNLELLAGMNEQFF.

Details on this clonotype: A junction end diverges from the germline sequence, so it may reflect a read error. The V call is TRBV29-1, the J call TRBJ2-7; 16 bases match TRBD2. Looked up from germline, CDR1 is SQVTM and CDR2 is ANQGSEA. This CDR3 is built from 13 residues. CDR3 nucleotide sequence: TGCTGCGGGGGACTAGCGGGAGGGCACGAGCATTACTTC. Translating gives CCGGLAGGHEHYF.